Shown below are 11 T cell receptor beta chains from a single sample sequenced in a study of cytomegalovirus exposure and HLA in healthy donors. This PCR relied on a set of 60 Vbeta primers and 13 Jbeta primers. Produced via immunoSEQ multiplex PCR; TCRdb's table is partial and in-frame only. The table shows more than 60,000 clones, with more than 65% occurring only once. Sequencing was carried out using PBMCs. All receptors derive from a woman in her twenties or thirties in good health and CMV-seronegative.

The V call is TRBV29-1, the J call TRBJ2-1; 9 bases align to TRBD2. Germline loops: CDR1 SQVTM, CDR2 ANQGSEA. This CDR3 is built from 15 residues. V lost 2 bases and J lost 3; bases outside the gene matches: 5. The CDR3 DNA reads TGCAGCGTTGAAAAGCTAGCGGGAAACTACAATGAGCAGTTCTTC. It encodes CSVEKLAGNYNEQFF.

The chain couples TRBV30 to TRBJ1-1; 12 bases map to TRBD1. Unmatched junction bases numbered 9, after V lost 5 bases and J lost 5 bases. This CDR3 is 15 amino acids long. Per the germline V gene, CDR1 is GTSNPN and CDR2 is SVGIG (reference sequence). The CDR3 nucleotides are TGTGCCTGGGGGAGGGACAGGGGGCGAAAAACTGAAGCTTTCTTT. It is translated as CAWGRDRGRKTEAFF.

CDR3 in DNA: TGTGCCAGCAGTTCCCGGGACATCTATGGCTACACCTTC. Its translation: CASSSRDIYGYTF. This chain uses TRBV27 with TRBJ1-2; possibly TRBD1 for D (6 bases). Per the germline V gene, CDR1 is MNHEY and CDR2 is SMNVEV (reference sequence). CDR3 length equals 13 residues. Deletions cut 4 bases from V and 4 bases from J, with 10 bases between.

The chain carries TRBV10-3 and TRBJ1-1; TRBD1 aligns across 9 bases. V trimming: 2 bases; J trimming: 1 base; junction bases outside the gene matches: 5. The germline V gene encodes CDR1 ENHRY and CDR2 SYGVKD. This CDR3 is 16 amino acids long. The CDR3 loop is CAISEILTGGNTEAFF. For the CDR3, the DNA is TGTGCCATCAGTGAGATACTGACAGGGGGGAACACTGAAGCTTTCTTT.

The chain has TRBV5-4 and TRBJ1-5; D possibly corresponds to TRBD1 (5 bases). Trimming removed 0 bases at V and 3 bases at J, with 7 bases between. The germline V gene encodes CDR1 SGHNT and CDR2 YYREEE (reference sequence). The CDR3 has 14 amino acids. The CDR3 loop is CASSLAGDNQPQHF. Written as DNA, the CDR3 is TGTGCCAGCAGCTTGGCGGGGGACAATCAGCCCCAGCATTTT. The variable domain in full, with the rest retrieved from reference TRBV5-4 and TRBJ1-5, is ETGVTQSPTHLIKTRGQQVTLRCSSQSGHNTVSWYQQALGQGPQFIFQYYREEENGRGNFPPRFSGLQFPNYSSELNVNALELDDSALYLCASSLAGDNQPQHFGDGTRLSIL.

This clone was seen a few times. The J gene is TRBJ2-7, the V gene TRBV7-9; no clear D. Trimming removed 5 bases at V and 7 bases at J, with 21 bases between. The CDR3 runs to 15 residues. CDR1 SEHNR and CDR2 FQNEAQ come from the germline V gene (reference sequence). The CDR3, as DNA: TGTGCCAGCAGCCCGATAGAGGAAGCTTCTCGGGAGCAGTACGTC. This sequence encodes CASSPIEEASREQYV.

The gene calls are TRBV7-8 and TRBJ2-1, with TRBD1 matching 10 bases. V shed 0 bases and J 7 bases; nucleotides not matched to a gene: 6. CDR1 and CDR2 (germline): SGHVS, FQNEAQ. There are 16 residues in the CDR3. Written as DNA, the CDR3 is TGTGCCAGCAGCTTAGCCGGGGGACAGGGGTGGAATGAGCAGTTCTTC. Its translation: CASSLAGGQGWNEQFF.

The chain is built from TRBV19 and TRBJ1-1, with D hard to call. CDR1 and CDR2 from the germline V gene are LNHDA and SQIVND (reference sequence). This CDR3 is built from 14 residues. Trimming left V 4 bases short and J 1 base short, with 10 bases between. CDR3 in DNA: TGTGCCAGTAGTAACGCACAGACGAACACTGAAGCTTTCTTT. This codes for CASSNAQTNTEAFF.

V gene TRBV5-6 combines with J gene TRBJ1-2, with 12 bases that match TRBD1. V lost 3 bases and J lost 5; bases outside the gene matches: 5. CDR3 length: 15 amino acids. Germline CDR1 and CDR2: SGHDT and YYEEEE. The CDR3 loop is CASSSGQGAFYGYTF. The CDR3 nucleotides are TGTGCCAGCAGCTCGGGACAGGGGGCCTTTTATGGCTACACCTTC.

This clone appeared once. The J gene is TRBJ1-2, the V gene TRBV12-5; possible D gene TRBD1, 5 bases. Germline-derived CDR1 and CDR2 are LGHNT and FRNRAP. This CDR3 has 14 amino acids. The V and J ends lost 3 bases and 2 bases respectively, with 10 bases between them. The CDR3 is CASGFGEGNYGYTF. The CDR3 DNA sequence: TGTGCTAGTGGTTTTGGGGAGGGGAACTATGGCTACACCTTC.

The chain uses TRBV7-2 and TRBJ2-5; 9 nucleotides agree with TRBD2. The V segment lost 5 bases and the J segment 5 bases; nucleotides outside the gene matches: 9. This CDR3 comprises 15 residues. The germline V gene has CDR1 SGHTA and CDR2 FQGNSA. The CDR3 protein is CASSPSSGGRETQYF. Here the CDR3 DNA reads TGTGCCAGCAGCCCAAGTAGCGGGGGTAGGGAGACCCAGTACTTC.